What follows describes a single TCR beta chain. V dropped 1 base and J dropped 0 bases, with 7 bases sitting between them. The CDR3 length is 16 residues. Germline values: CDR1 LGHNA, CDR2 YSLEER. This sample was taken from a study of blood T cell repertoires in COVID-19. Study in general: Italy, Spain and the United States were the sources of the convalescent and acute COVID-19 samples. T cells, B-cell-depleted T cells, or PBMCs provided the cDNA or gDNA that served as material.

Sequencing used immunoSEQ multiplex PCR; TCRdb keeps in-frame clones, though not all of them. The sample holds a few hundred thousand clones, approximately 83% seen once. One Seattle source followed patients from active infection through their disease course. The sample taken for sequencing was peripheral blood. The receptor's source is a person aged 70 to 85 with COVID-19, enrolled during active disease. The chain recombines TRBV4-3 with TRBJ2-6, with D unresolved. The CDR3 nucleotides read TGCGCCAGCAGCCAAGGAGGAGACTCTGGGGCCAACGTCCTGACTTTC. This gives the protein CASSQGGDSGANVLTF.